These T cell receptor beta chains were read from a single sample in a study of cytomegalovirus exposure and HLA in healthy donors. Sequencing was performed with immunoSEQ multiplex PCR; in TCRdb, only in-frame clones are kept and a portion is missing. The profile covers about 97,000 clones, with over 85% appearing a single time and around 0.85% taken by the ten largest. Sequencing used PBMCs. These receptors all stem from a woman aged 18 to 35 in good health and CMV-seronegative. CDR3s include the opening cysteine and the closing phenylalanine or tryptophan. Fields, in order: clone size, V gene, J gene, D gene, CDR3 DNA, CDR3 protein. D genes are given only for firm matches. Not every row has a clone size; where given, it reads once, few, many or a size class.

size: .; V: TRBV25-1; J: TRBJ2-5; D: .; DNA: TGTGCCAGCAGTCTGGGGGCACCAGAGACCCAGTACTTC; CDR3: CASSLGAPETQYF
size: .; V: TRBV16; J: TRBJ1-5; D: .; DNA: TGTGCCAGCAGCCAATCGCGGGGGGGCAACAATCAGCCCCAGCATTTT; CDR3: CASSQSRGGNNQPQHF
size: .; V: TRBV5-1; J: TRBJ2-7; D: TRBD2; DNA: TGCGCCAGCAGCTCTAGCGGGAGGGCCCCCTACGAGCAGTACTTC; CDR3: CASSSSGRAPYEQYF
size: .; V: TRBV27; J: TRBJ1-1; D: .; DNA: TGTGCCAGCGGGAGATTGTACACTGAAGCTTTCTTT; CDR3: CASGRLYTEAFF
size: .; V: TRBV2; J: TRBJ1-2; D: .; DNA: TGTGCCAGCGGGGCGTGGGCAACCTCTAACTATGGCTACACCTTC; CDR3: CASGAWATSNYGYTF
size: .; V: TRBV4-2; J: TRBJ1-5; D: TRBD1; DNA: TGTGCCAGCAGCCAAGCGGGGACAGGGAATCAGCCCCAGCATTTT; CDR3: CASSQAGTGNQPQHF
size: .; V: TRBV6-5; J: TRBJ1-2; D: .; DNA: TGTGCCAGCAGTTACCATGGCAGATCTAACTATGGCTACACCTTC; CDR3: CASSYHGRSNYGYTF
size: .; V: TRBV14; J: TRBJ1-2; D: .; DNA: TGTGCCAGCAGCCAAGGGGCGGGGAGGCAGCCCGGTGGCTACACCTTC; CDR3: CASSQGAGRQPGGYTF
size: .; V: TRBV25-1; J: TRBJ2-5; D: TRBD1; DNA: TGTGCCAGCAGTCGTTTAGACAGGGGGCGTCTGGAGACCCAGTACTTC; CDR3: CASSRLDRGRLETQYF
size: .; V: TRBV10-3; J: TRBJ1-5; D: TRBD1; DNA: TGTGCCATCAGCCTGGGACAGAGCAATCAGCCCCAGCATTTT; CDR3: CAISLGQSNQPQHF
size: .; V: TRBV15; J: TRBJ2-2; D: .; DNA: TGTGCCACCAGCAGAGATCCTGGGGAGGCGGCCGGGGAGCTGTTTTTT; CDR3: CATSRDPGEAAGELFF
size: .; V: TRBV6-6; J: TRBJ2-2; D: .; DNA: TGTGCCAGCAGTTACTCGGGGGGCACCGGGGAGCTGTTTTTT; CDR3: CASSYSGGTGELFF
size: .; V: TRBV13; J: TRBJ2-1; D: .; DNA: TGTGCCAGCAGCTTAGCCGGGGGGCATTCCTACAATGAGCAGTTCTTC; CDR3: CASSLAGGHSYNEQFF
size: .; V: TRBV18; J: TRBJ1-1; D: .; DNA: TGTGCCAGCTCACGGGCGGGGAACACTGAAGCTTTCTTT; CDR3: CASSRAGNTEAFF
size: .; V: TRBV7-3; J: TRBJ2-1; D: TRBD2; DNA: TGTGCCAGCAGCTTGGCGCGGGGGGCCCCCTACAATGAGCAGTTCTTC; CDR3: CASSLARGAPYNEQFF
size: .; V: TRBV7-9; J: TRBJ2-5; D: .; DNA: TGTGCCACCCATGACATGGAGACCCAGTACTTC; CDR3: CATHDMETQYF
size: .; V: TRBV28; J: TRBJ2-2; D: .; DNA: TGTGCCAGCAGCGACAGCCGGGCGATTACCGGGGAGCTGTTTTTT; CDR3: CASSDSRAITGELFF
size: .; V: TRBV11-2; J: TRBJ2-1; D: TRBD2; DNA: TGTGCCAGCACTGATTTAGCGGGGCACAATGAGCAGTTCTTC; CDR3: CASTDLAGHNEQFF
size: .; V: TRBV4-1; J: TRBJ2-7; D: .; DNA: TGCGCCAGCAGCGCCTTTGAAACGGGAGCGTTTGGCGAGCAGTACTTC; CDR3: CASSAFETGAFGEQYF
size: .; V: TRBV5-1; J: TRBJ2-3; D: .; DNA: TGCGCCAGCAGCTTGGTCGGGGCAGATACGCAGTATTTT; CDR3: CASSLVGADTQYF
size: .; V: TRBV9; J: TRBJ2-2; D: TRBD1; DNA: TGTGCCAGCAGCACCCCCGGGACAGCTATTAACACCGGGGAGCTGTTTTTT; CDR3: CASSTPGTAINTGELFF
size: .; V: TRBV19; J: TRBJ1-2; D: TRBD1; DNA: TGTGCCAGTAGTCTCGACAGGGACTATGGCTACACCTTC; CDR3: CASSLDRDYGYTF
size: once; V: TRBV9; J: TRBJ1-6; D: TRBD1; DNA: TGTGCCAGCAGCGTAGAGGGGGCGGGTTCACCCCTCCACTTT; CDR3: CASSVEGAGSPLHF
size: .; V: TRBV9; J: TRBJ2-3; D: .; DNA: TGTGCCAGCAGCGTACAGGACAGACTTAGCACAGATACGCAGTATTTT; CDR3: CASSVQDRLSTDTQYF
size: .; V: TRBV29-1; J: TRBJ1-1; D: .; DNA: TGCAGCGTTAACGGAGGGGATGGATTCTCTGAAGCTTTCTTT; CDR3: CSVNGGDGFSEAFF
size: .; V: TRBV10-2; J: TRBJ2-2; D: TRBD2; DNA: TGCGCCAGCATACGGGGGGGCCCTGGCACCGGGGAGCTGTTTTTT; CDR3: CASIRGGPGTGELFF
size: .; V: TRBV6-5; J: TRBJ1-5; D: TRBD1; DNA: TGTGCCAGCAGTGACAGGGCGGGGCAGCCCCAGCATTTT; CDR3: CASSDRAGQPQHF
size: .; V: TRBV10-2; J: TRBJ2-1; D: TRBD1; DNA: TGCGCCAGCGGGACAGGGAGGATAGATGAGCAGTTCTTC; CDR3: CASGTGRIDEQFF
size: .; V: TRBV6-1; J: TRBJ1-3; D: .; DNA: TGTGCCAGCAGTGCCGCTTCGGAGGCTGGAAACACCATATATTTT; CDR3: CASSAASEAGNTIYF
size: .; V: TRBV7-6; J: TRBJ2-7; D: .; DNA: TGTGCCAGCAGCTTAGCGGGAGGTTACGAGCAGTACTTC; CDR3: CASSLAGGYEQYF
size: .; V: TRBV5-1; J: TRBJ1-1; D: TRBD1; DNA: TGCGCCAGCCAACGACAGGGGGCGACGGAGAACACTGAAGCTTTCTTT; CDR3: CASQRQGATENTEAFF
size: .; V: TRBV19; J: TRBJ2-2; D: TRBD1; DNA: TGTGCCAGTCAAGGGGACAGTAAGTGGTCGAACACCGGGGAGCTGTTTTTT; CDR3: CASQGDSKWSNTGELFF
size: .; V: TRBV30; J: TRBJ1-5; D: .; DNA: TGTGCCTGGAGTGTGAGGGAATGGCAGCCCCAGCATTTT; CDR3: CAWSVREWQPQHF
size: .; V: TRBV6-5; J: TRBJ2-1; D: .; DNA: TGTGCCAGCAGTTACTGGCAGGGAGGTAACAATGAGCAGTTCTTC; CDR3: CASSYWQGGNNEQFF
size: once; V: TRBV9; J: TRBJ1-1; D: .; DNA: TGTGCCAGCAGCGAAACGGGGGACACTGAAGCTTTCTTT; CDR3: CASSETGDTEAFF
size: .; V: TRBV7-6; J: TRBJ2-1; D: TRBD2; DNA: TGTGCCAGCAGCTTAGTGGCTAGCGGAAACAATGAGCAGTTCTTC; CDR3: CASSLVASGNNEQFF
size: .; V: TRBV15; J: TRBJ1-2; D: TRBD1; DNA: TGTGCCACCAGCAGAGATCGAGAGGACAGGGTCTATGGCTACACCTTC; CDR3: CATSRDREDRVYGYTF
size: .; V: TRBV15; J: TRBJ1-2; D: TRBD1; DNA: TGTGCCACCAGCAGGGACAGGGTGAGTGGCTACACCTTC; CDR3: CATSRDRVSGYTF